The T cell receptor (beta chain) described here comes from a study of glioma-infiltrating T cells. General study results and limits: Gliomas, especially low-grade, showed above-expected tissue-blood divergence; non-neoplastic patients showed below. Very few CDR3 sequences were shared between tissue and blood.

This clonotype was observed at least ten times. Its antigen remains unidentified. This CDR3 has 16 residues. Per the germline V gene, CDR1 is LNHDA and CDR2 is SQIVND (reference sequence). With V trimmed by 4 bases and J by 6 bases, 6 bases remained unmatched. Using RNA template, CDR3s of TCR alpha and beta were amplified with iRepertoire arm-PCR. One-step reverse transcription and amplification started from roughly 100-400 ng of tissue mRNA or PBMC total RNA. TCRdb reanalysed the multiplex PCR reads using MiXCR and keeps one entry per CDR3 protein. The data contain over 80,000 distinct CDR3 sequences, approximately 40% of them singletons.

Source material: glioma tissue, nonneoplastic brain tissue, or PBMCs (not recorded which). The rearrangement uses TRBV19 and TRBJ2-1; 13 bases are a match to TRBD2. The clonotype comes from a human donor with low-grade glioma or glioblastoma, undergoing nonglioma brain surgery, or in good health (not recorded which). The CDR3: CASSTWTSGSINEQFF. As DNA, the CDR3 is TGTGCCAGTAGTACCTGGACTAGCGGGAGTATCAATGAGCAGTTCTTC.